The 19 T cell receptor beta chains below all came from one sample that was sequenced in a study of control samples from healthy donors and cancer patients. The table came from immunoSEQ multiplex PCR; TCRdb's copy has only in-frame clones and leaves some out. The sample lists 130,000 to 150,000 clones; about nine tenths were seen once. The sample taken for sequencing was blood. Receptors were obtained from a woman aged 25 to 39 in good health.

The V call is TRBV6-5, the J call TRBJ1-2; TRBD1 is a possible D gene (6 bases). Trimming pared 2 bases from V and 4 bases from J, leaving 14 bases between. The CDR3 runs 15 residues. Germline CDR1 MNHEY, CDR2 SVGAGI. In DNA form, the CDR3 reads TGTGCCAGCAGTTACGACCGGGGGCTAGGCTATGGCTACACCTTC. Its translation: CASSYDRGLGYGYTF.

CDR3 sequence: CASSQDNVGGRQYF. CDR3 DNA sequence: TGTGCCAGCAGCCAAGATAACGTGGGGGGCAGGCAGTACTTC. The J gene is TRBJ2-7, the V gene TRBV3-1 (or the pseudogene TRBV3-2); D may correspond to TRBD1 or TRBD2 (6 bases each). Germline V gene sequence: CDR1 LGHDT, CDR2 YNNKEL (reference sequence). Trimming pared 0 bases from V and 9 bases from J, leaving 15 bases between. The CDR3 has 14 residues.

The chain joins TRBV28 to TRBJ2-5; 8 nucleotides match TRBD2. The CDR3 is 13 residues long. Germline CDR1 and CDR2: MDHEN and SYDVKM. V gave up 8 bases and J gave up 1 base; unmatched junction bases: 3. This CDR3 reads CASASGSQETQYF. In DNA, the CDR3 is TGTGCCAGCGCCAGCGGGAGCCAAGAGACCCAGTACTTC.

This sequence joins TRBV7-6 and TRBJ1-6; unclear D gene. This CDR3 has 15 residues. The germline V and J ends were trimmed by 4 bases and 7 bases, with 14 bases remaining between them. The germline V gene encodes CDR1 SGHVS and CDR2 FNYEAQ. The DNA of the CDR3 is TGTGCCAGCAGCTCCGCTCGGACGGCCAATTCACCCCTCCACTTT. It encodes CASSSARTANSPLHF.

This clone came up once. This chain uses TRBV7-2 with TRBJ1-3; D is undetermined. The germline V gene has CDR1 SGHTA and CDR2 FQGNSA. CDR3 size: 16 residues. Trimming pared 4 bases from V and 0 bases from J, leaving 13 bases between. CDR3 loop: CASSSDGPRSGNTIYF. CDR3 nucleotides: TGTGCCAGCAGCTCGGATGGACCTCGCTCTGGAAACACCATATATTTT.

CDR3 DNA: TGTGCCAGCTCACCGGGTAGCGGGACCTACGAGCAGTACTTC. Translated: CASSPGSGTYEQYF. The rearrangement joins TRBV18 to TRBJ2-7, with 8 positions matching TRBD2. Germline assignment: CDR1 KGHSH and CDR2 LQKENI. CDR3 length: 14 amino acids. V was pared by 3 bases and J by 2 bases, with 3 bases of the junction left unmatched.

The chain carries TRBV5-1 and TRBJ1-2, with TRBD1 matching 11 bases. Germline V gives CDR1 SGHRS, CDR2 YFSETQ. This CDR3 has 14 residues. Unmatched junction bases numbered 4, after V lost 3 bases and J lost 6 bases. Here the CDR3 DNA reads TGCGCCAGCAGCTACGGACAGGGGGCGGATGGCTACACCTTC. Amino acids: CASSYGQGADGYTF.

The gene calls are TRBV2 and TRBJ2-3, with 10 bases matching TRBD2. The CDR3 is 16 amino acids. The junction had 6 bases not matched to a gene; V was cut back by 6 bases and J by 0 bases. Per the germline V gene, CDR1 is SNHLY and CDR2 is FYNNEI. CDR3 bases: TGTGCCAGCAGGGTGGAGACTAGCGGGAGCACAGATACGCAGTATTTT. Amino acids: CASRVETSGSTDTQYF.

This chain uses TRBV28 with TRBJ1-3; D is unclear. Between the trimmed V and J ends, which lost 6 bases and 0 bases, there was a span of 12 bases. The germline V gene has CDR1 MDHEN and CDR2 SYDVKM. The CDR3 has 15 amino acids. The CDR3 DNA reads TGTGCCAGCAGCCAAGACTCGAGCTCTGGAAACACCATATATTTT. Translated: CASSQDSSSGNTIYF.

The rearrangement joins TRBV14 to TRBJ2-6; 10 bases agree with TRBD1. CDR1 is SGHDN and CDR2 is FVKESK in the germline V gene. The junction had 10 bases not matched to a gene; V was cut back by 5 bases and J by 0 bases. This CDR3 is 19 amino acids long. The CDR3 DNA is TGTGCCAGCAGCGTCTCCCCGGGACAGGGGAACTCTGGGGCCAACGTCCTGACTTTC. Translating it yields CASSVSPGQGNSGANVLTF.

The rearrangement links TRBV7-9 to TRBJ2-3; 9 bases line up with TRBD1. CDR3 length: 16 amino acids. Trimming at V came to 5 bases and at J to 10 bases, leaving 16 bases not matched to a gene. Germline V gene sequence: CDR1 SEHNR, CDR2 FQNEAQ (reference sequence). The CDR3 protein is CASSPTGTGPIFAQYF. The CDR3 DNA sequence: TGTGCCAGCAGCCCGACCGGGACAGGGCCGATTTTTGCGCAGTATTTT.

V and J are TRBV11-2 and TRBJ2-5; 9 nucleotides align to TRBD2. This CDR3 region has 13 residues. Losses at the gene ends were 8 bases for V and 5 bases for J; bases not matched to a gene: 6. Germline CDR1 and CDR2: SGHAT and FQNNGV. DNA for the CDR3: TGTGCCAGCGGCGGGACTAGCCATGAGACCCAGTACTTC. Translated, it gives CASGGTSHETQYF.

The V and J genes are TRBV6-6 and TRBJ1-5; tentatively, D is TRBD1 (6 bases). V was clipped by 6 bases and J by 6 bases, with 15 bases between them. This CDR3 spans 14 amino acids. Germline CDR1 is MNHNY and CDR2 is SVGAGI (reference sequence). CDR3 amino acids: CASRPGAVGQPQHF. For the CDR3, the DNA is TGTGCCAGCAGGCCAGGGGCGGTAGGTCAGCCCCAGCATTTT.

The chain carries TRBV6-5 and TRBJ1-1; a possible D gene is TRBD1 (5 bases). Germline loops: CDR1 MNHEY, CDR2 SVGAGI. V dropped 4 bases and J dropped 0 bases, with 12 bases sitting between them. This CDR3 has 15 residues. CDR3 nucleotides: TGTGCCAGCAGTTTTTGGGGGACGGTGAACACTGAAGCTTTCTTT. Encoded protein: CASSFWGTVNTEAFF.

The CDR3 DNA follows: TGTGCCAGCAGCCAAGCCGGGACAGGGGGCAACTATGGCTACACCTTC. Its translation: CASSQAGTGGNYGYTF. The V call is TRBV4-2, the J call TRBJ1-2; 12 bases line up with TRBD1. After removal of 1 base from V and 2 bases from J, the junction contained 2 bases not matched to a gene. The germline CDR1 and CDR2 sequences are LGHNA and YNFKEQ. This CDR3 spans 16 amino acids.

This chain links TRBV5-1 with TRBJ2-7, with D maybe TRBD1 (6 bases). Between the trimmed V and J ends, which lost 5 bases and 0 bases, there was a span of 12 bases. From germline, CDR1 is SGHRS and CDR2 YFSETQ. This CDR3 has 14 amino acids. CDR3 sequence reads: CASSSQTGSYEQYF. The CDR3 DNA reads as TGCGCCAGCAGTTCACAGACAGGCTCCTACGAGCAGTACTTC.

The chain has TRBV30 and TRBJ1-1, with D possibly TRBD1 on 5 matching bases. The V end was cut by 4 bases, the J end by 1 base, with 16 bases between. The CDR3 runs 15 residues. Germline lookup yields CDR1 GTSNPN and CDR2 SVGIG (reference sequence). CDR3 region: CAWTRQGIANTEAFF. As DNA, the CDR3 is TGTGCCTGGACTCGGCAGGGAATCGCGAACACTGAAGCTTTCTTT.

The rearrangement links TRBV5-1 to TRBJ2-1; TRBD2 matches 10 bases. V shed 6 bases, J shed 2 bases, and the junction held 8 bases outside the gene matches. Germline lookup yields CDR1 SGHRS and CDR2 YFSETQ. The CDR3 length is 16 residues. The CDR3, as DNA: TGCGCCAGCACCCTCGTAGCGGGAGGCACCTACAATGAGCAGTTCTTC. Translation: CASTLVAGGTYNEQFF. Variable domain in full (rest from reference TRBV5-1 and TRBJ2-1): KAGVTQTPRYLIKTRGQQVTLSCSPISGHRSVSWYQQTPGQGLQFLFEYFSETQRNKGNFPGRFSGRQFSNSRSEMNVSTLELGDSALYLCASTLVAGGTYNEQFFGPGTRLTVL.

The rearrangement uses TRBV7-2 and TRBJ2-1; a possible D gene is TRBD2 (5 bases). Trimming took 1 base from V and 8 from J, leaving 9 bases between them. The CDR3 length is 13 residues. Germline V gives CDR1 SGHTA, CDR2 FQGNSA. The CDR3 reads CASSLVRGDEQFF. The CDR3 nucleotides are TGTGCCAGCAGCTTAGTTCGGGGAGATGAGCAGTTCTTC.